This T cell receptor beta chain was observed in a study of blood T cells in healthy people across ages. The CDR3 length is 13 residues. CDR1 is MDHEN, CDR2 SYDVKM, per germline. This clonotype has just a few counts. With a much larger clone just one base away, this may be a read error. A second PCR of about 6 to 12 cycles used a sample-barcoded 5' primer and a J-beta primer mix. A tag from a template-switch adaptor with 12 random nucleotides marked each cDNA molecule. CDR3-containing paired-end reads numbering at least 2.5 million came from each sample. TCRdb redid the calling of the 5' RACE reads with MiXCR, one entry per CDR3 protein. The sample lists about a million distinct CDR3 sequences; around 46% were seen once.

The receptor was isolated from a man aged 25 to 45 in good health. The chain combines TRBV28 with TRBJ2-7; D gene ambiguous. The DNA end is more similar to TRBJ2-5, so the J call may be wrong. Sequencing was done on a sample of blood. The CDR3 bases are TGTGCCAGCAGTTTATGGGTGGAAGAGACCCAGTACTTC. Translation: CASSLWVEETQYF.